This record looks at one T cell receptor (delta chain) sequence and its context. A much larger clone lies a single base off, so this may be a read error. Other DNA sequences from this sample encode an identical CDR3 as well. The source of the sample is a study of DNA immune sequencing with unique molecular identifiers. Looking at the study overall: Genomic DNA came from γδ T cells magnetically enriched from buffy coats.

All 8 TRDV and 4 TRDJ genes were targeted in 32-plex amplification of genomic DNA. Adapter PCR followed two to three barcoding PCR cycles that attached a 12-nucleotide UMI. TCRdb fed the multiplex PCR reads to CATT. The repertoire holds some 380 delta-chain clones, with around a third as singletons. The source of this sequence is a human donor in good health. Source material: buffy coat blood.

CDR3 nucleotides: TGTGCCTGTGACAAACTGGGGGATATTATAACCACCGATAAACTTATCTTT. Its translation is CACDKLGDIITTDKLIF. The chain has TRDV2 and TRDJ1; TRDD3 matches 11 bases. The CDR3 totals 17 residues. CDR1 is GEAIGNYY, CDR2 EKD, per germline.